Listed below are T cell receptor beta chains from one sample, sequenced in a study of blood T cell repertoires in COVID-19. Clones were sequenced by immunoSEQ multiplex PCR, and TCRdb holds only the in-frame ones, with some missing. Of 240,000 or so clones listed, around 84% are singletons. What was sequenced was peripheral blood. These receptors were collected from a woman between 18 and 29 years old with acute or convalescent COVID-19. The CDR3 runs from the conserved cysteine through the conserved F or W. The order of the fields is V gene, clone size, CDR3 protein. The size field is filled for only some rows; it gives once, few, many or a size class.

TRBV6-2/TRBV6-3,NA,CASSYPLRSEWERELFF
TRBV27,NA,CASSLWGGQPQHF
TRBV6-2/TRBV6-3,once,CASTPLGVGETQYF
TRBV14,NA,CASTPGGTEAFF
TRBV30,once,CAWTERVWGYTF
TRBV15,NA,CATSRYITSGGYNEQFF
TRBV3-1/TRBV3-2,NA,CASSQIVGSVGGEQFF
TRBV7-2,NA,CASSLPVAGVRNEQFF
TRBV4-1,few,CASSQGGEGVRPKNIQYF
TRBV9,NA,CASSVGTRGTGNIQYF
TRBV9,NA,CASSAGTVNTGELFF
TRBV19,once,CASSILNWGSEGSSTDTQYF
TRBV5-1,NA,CASASMGQAYGYTF
TRBV28,NA,CASNTPGQGNNEQFF
TRBV14,few,CASSQGPEYWKSEQYF
TRBV5-8,NA,CASSLVGGLITDTQYF
TRBV13,NA,CASSPRGGEGSYEQFF
TRBV27,NA,CASSLGGAGNTIYF
TRBV2,NA,CASREGWLAGTDTQYF
TRBV6-6,few,CASSRWGEGLARDTQYF
TRBV2,NA,CASRTVVPGELFF
TRBV4-3,NA,CASSQDVAGSSYF
TRBV4-2,NA,CASSPTGGPNTEAFF
TRBV28,few,CASSTAEARNTEAFF
TRBV29-1,NA,CSVQEASTDTQYF
TRBV5-5,NA,CASSFSSGTDTQYF
TRBV7-2,NA,CASSLGQGGYGYTF
TRBV28,NA,CASSPPASVGQETQYF
TRBV7-9,once,CASSLGPSGSTDTQYF
TRBV24-1,NA,CATSDAGTGQQETQYF
TRBV10-3,NA,CAIRDSVDNSPLHF
TRBV5-1,NA,CASSPTGDHNEQYF
TRBV7-9,NA,CASTASYEQYF